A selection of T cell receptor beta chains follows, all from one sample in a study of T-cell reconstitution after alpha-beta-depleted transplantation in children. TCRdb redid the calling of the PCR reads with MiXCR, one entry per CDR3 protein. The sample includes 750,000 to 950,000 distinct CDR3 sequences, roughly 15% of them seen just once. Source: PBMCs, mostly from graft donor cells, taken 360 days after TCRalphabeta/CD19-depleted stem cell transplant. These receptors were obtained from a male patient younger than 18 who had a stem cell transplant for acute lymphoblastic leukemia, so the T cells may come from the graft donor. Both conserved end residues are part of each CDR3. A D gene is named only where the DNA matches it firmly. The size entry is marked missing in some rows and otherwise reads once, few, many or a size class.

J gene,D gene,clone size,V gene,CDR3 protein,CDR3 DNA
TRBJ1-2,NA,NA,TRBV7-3,CASSPVAVNYGYTF,TGTGCCAGCAGCCCCGTGGCTGTCAACTATGGCTACACCTTC
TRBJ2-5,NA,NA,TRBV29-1,CSVDGGHQETQYF,TGCAGCGTTGATGGCGGACACCAAGAGACCCAGTACTTC
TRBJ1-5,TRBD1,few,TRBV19,CASSTPDRPHQPQHF,TGTGCCAGTAGTACCCCGGACAGGCCCCATCAGCCCCAGCATTTT
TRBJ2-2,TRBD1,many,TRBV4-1,CASSRRDRVVTGELFF,TGCGCCAGCAGCCGACGAGACAGGGTGGTTACCGGGGAGCTGTTTTTT
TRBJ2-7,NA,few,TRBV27,CASSIWTGAYEQYF,TGTGCCAGCAGCATATGGACGGGCGCCTACGAGCAGTACTTC
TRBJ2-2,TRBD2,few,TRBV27,CASSQYSGLAGEGTGELFF,TGTGCCAGCAGCCAATATTCGGGACTAGCGGGAGAAGGGACCGGGGAGCTGTTTTTT
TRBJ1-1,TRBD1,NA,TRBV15,CATSRDFDRGNTEAFF,TGTGCCACCAGCAGAGATTTCGACAGGGGCAACACTGAAGCTTTCTTT
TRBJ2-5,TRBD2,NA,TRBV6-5,CASSRRGLAEETQYF,TGTGCCAGCAGCCGGAGGGGACTAGCTGAAGAGACCCAGTACTTC
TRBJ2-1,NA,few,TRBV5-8,CASSLPGDLGNEQFF,TGTGCCAGCAGCTTACCAGGTGATTTGGGCAATGAGCAGTTCTTC
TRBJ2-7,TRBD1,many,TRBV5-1,CASSLGQLSYEQYF,TGCGCCAGCAGCCTGGGACAGCTCTCCTACGAGCAGTACTTC
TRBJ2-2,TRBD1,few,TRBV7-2,CASSLALTGARNGELFF,TGTGCCAGCAGCTTAGCTCTGACAGGGGCTCGGAATGGGGAGCTGTTTTTT
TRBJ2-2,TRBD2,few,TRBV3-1,CASSQRGAGELFF,TGTGCCAGCAGCCAGCGGGGGGCCGGGGAGCTGTTTTTT
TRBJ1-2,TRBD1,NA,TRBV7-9,CASSFQSKQGDFNGYTF,TGTGCCAGCAGCTTTCAGTCAAAACAGGGGGACTTCAATGGCTACACCTTC
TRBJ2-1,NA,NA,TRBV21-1,CASSKEARGPVDEQFF,TGTGCCAGCAGCAAGGAGGCCAGGGGGCCTGTGGATGAGCAGTTCTTC
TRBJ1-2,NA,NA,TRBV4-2,CASSQDWDTQYGYTF,TGTGCCAGCAGCCAAGATTGGGACACCCAGTATGGCTACACCTTC
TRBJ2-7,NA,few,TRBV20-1,CSARELGSSYEQYF,TGCAGTGCTAGAGAATTAGGTAGCTCCTACGAGCAGTACTTC
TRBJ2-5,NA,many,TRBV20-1,CSARGPYQETQYF,TGCAGTGCTAGAGGTCCATACCAAGAGACCCAGTACTTC
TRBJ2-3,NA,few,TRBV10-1,CASSDPGSTDTQYF,TGCGCCAGCAGTGACCCAGGGTCCACAGATACGCAGTATTTT
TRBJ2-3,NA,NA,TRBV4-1,CASSQGPSEVYTQYF,TGCGCCAGCAGCCAAGGTCCTAGTGAGGTGTATACGCAGTATTTT
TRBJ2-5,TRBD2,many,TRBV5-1,CASSIDVAGALQETQYF,TGCGCCAGCAGCATAGACGTAGCGGGAGCACTTCAAGAGACCCAGTACTTC
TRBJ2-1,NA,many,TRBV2,CASREVRDQLDHRLF,TGTGCCAGCAGAGAAGTCCGGGACCAACTTGACCATAGACTATTC
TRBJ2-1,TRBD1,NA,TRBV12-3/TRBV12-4,CASRHPTGSSSYNEQFF,TGTGCCAGCAGACACCCGACAGGGTCGAGCTCCTACAATGAGCAGTTCTTC
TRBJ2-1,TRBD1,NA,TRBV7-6,CASSSGTGTYNEQFF,TGTGCCAGCAGTTCCGGGACAGGGACCTACAATGAGCAGTTCTTC
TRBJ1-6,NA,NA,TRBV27,CASSPQGSHNSPLHF,TGTGCCAGCAGTCCACAGGGTTCCCATAATTCACCCCTCCACTTT
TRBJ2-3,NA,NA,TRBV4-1,CASSQDIAFDYTQYF,TGCGCCAGCAGCCAAGATATCGCATTTGACTATACGCAGTATTTT
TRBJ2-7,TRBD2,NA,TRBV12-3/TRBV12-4,CASSLAGTSGRRYEQYF,TGTGCCAGCAGTTTAGCGGGGACTAGCGGGAGAAGGTACGAGCAGTACTTC
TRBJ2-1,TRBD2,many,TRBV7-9,CASSLIRSGSGLHEQFF,TGTGCCAGCAGCTTAATACGAAGCGGGAGCGGTCTCCATGAGCAGTTCTTC
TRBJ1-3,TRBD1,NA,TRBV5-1,CASSARGQQRSGNTIYF,TGCGCCAGCAGCGCGAGGGGACAGCAGCGCTCTGGAAACACCATATATTTT
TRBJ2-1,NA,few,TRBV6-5,CASSYYPGARQFF,TGTGCCAGCAGTTACTACCCAGGGGCCCGACAGTTCTTC
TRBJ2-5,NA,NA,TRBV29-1,CSVGQQETQYF,TGCAGCGTTGGCCAGCAAGAGACCCAGTACTTC
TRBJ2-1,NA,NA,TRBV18,CASSPETRRSEQFF,TGTGCCAGCTCACCGGAGACTAGAAGGAGTGAGCAGTTCTTC
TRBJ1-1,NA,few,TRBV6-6,CASSYHGTEAFF,TGTGCCAGCAGTTACCACGGCACTGAAGCTTTCTTT
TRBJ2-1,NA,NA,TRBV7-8,CASSSGRFSGPYNEQFF,TGTGCCAGCAGCTCAGGGCGATTTAGCGGACCCTACAATGAGCAGTTCTTC
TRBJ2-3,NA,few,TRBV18,CASSPSQDTQYF,TGTGCCAGCTCACCCAGCCAGGATACGCAGTATTTT